Listed below are T cell receptor beta chains from one sample, sequenced in a study of cytomegalovirus exposure and HLA in healthy donors. Assay used: immunoSEQ multiplex PCR; TCRdb lists only in-frame clones, some missing. Of over 150,000 clones in the sample, less than 95% were seen once. Sequenced input: PBMCs. The receptors shown here come from a young woman in good health and CMV-seropositive. The CDR3 runs from the conserved cysteine through the conserved F or W. A D gene is named only where the DNA matches it firmly. Rows may omit the clone size; those that give it use once, few, many or a size class.

DNA: TGTGCCAGCAGCTCAAGGGGGTTGGACAGGACCACAGATACGCAGTATTTT
CDR3: CASSSRGLDRTTDTQYF
J: TRBJ2-3
size: .
D: TRBD1
V: TRBV7-8

DNA: TGTGCCAGCTATGGAGGAGGGGCCTACGAGCAGTACTTC
CDR3: CASYGGGAYEQYF
J: TRBJ2-7
size: .
D: .
V: TRBV27

DNA: TGTGCCAGCAGCTCCGAGGGAGGCTACACCTTC
CDR3: CASSSEGGYTF
J: TRBJ1-2
size: .
D: .
V: TRBV9

DNA: TGTGCCAGCAGCGCTTCCTTTACTAGCGGGAGCCGCACAGATACGCAGTATTTT
CDR3: CASSASFTSGSRTDTQYF
J: TRBJ2-3
size: .
D: TRBD2
V: TRBV2

DNA: TGCGCCAGCAGCTTGGATGACAGGACCACAGATACGCAGTATTTT
CDR3: CASSLDDRTTDTQYF
J: TRBJ2-3
size: .
D: .
V: TRBV5-1

DNA: TGTGCCAGCAGTTCTCCTAGCGGGGGAAGCACAGATACGCAGTATTTT
CDR3: CASSSPSGGSTDTQYF
J: TRBJ2-3
size: once
D: TRBD2
V: TRBV6-5

DNA: TGTGCCAGCAGCAAGACAGGGGGCTCCAACTATGGCTACACCTTC
CDR3: CASSKTGGSNYGYTF
J: TRBJ1-2
size: .
D: TRBD1
V: TRBV7-2

DNA: TGTGCCAGCAGCGGCAGCAGGGCGTACGAGCAGTACTTC
CDR3: CASSGSRAYEQYF
J: TRBJ2-7
size: .
D: .
V: TRBV4-2

DNA: TGTGCCAGCAGTTCTGACAGGGTAAACGGCTACACCTTC
CDR3: CASSSDRVNGYTF
J: TRBJ1-2
size: .
D: TRBD1
V: TRBV6-6

DNA: TGTGCCAGCTCATCACAGACAGGGGTGGTAGAGACCCAGTACTTC
CDR3: CASSSQTGVVETQYF
J: TRBJ2-5
size: .
D: TRBD1
V: TRBV18

DNA: TGTGCCAGTAGTCCCGGTTGGGGCCAACATGGCTACACCTTC
CDR3: CASSPGWGQHGYTF
J: TRBJ1-2
size: .
D: .
V: TRBV19

DNA: TGTGCCAGCTCATCGGGACAGGGGGTCTATGGCTACACCTTC
CDR3: CASSSGQGVYGYTF
J: TRBJ1-2
size: .
D: TRBD1
V: TRBV18

DNA: TGTGCCAGCAGCATCAATAACCAGGGATATGAAAAACTGTTTTTT
CDR3: CASSINNQGYEKLFF
J: TRBJ1-4
size: .
D: .
V: TRBV5-4

DNA: TGTGCCAGCAGTTCTTTAGCGGGATACAACAATGAGCAGTTCTTC
CDR3: CASSSLAGYNNEQFF
J: TRBJ2-1
size: once
D: TRBD2
V: TRBV6-6

DNA: TGTGCCAGCAGTTACGGCGCAGGGGGGATGGATGAAAAACTGTTTTTT
CDR3: CASSYGAGGMDEKLFF
J: TRBJ1-4
size: .
D: TRBD1
V: TRBV6-6

DNA: TGTGCCAGCAGTGAATTCGTCCTAGCGGACTATCGGGGGGCCCAGTACTTC
CDR3: CASSEFVLADYRGAQYF
J: TRBJ2-5
size: .
D: TRBD2
V: TRBV2

DNA: TGTGCCAGCTCACCACAGAGGACAGCCGGCGGCGAAAAACTGTTTTTT
CDR3: CASSPQRTAGGEKLFF
J: TRBJ1-4
size: .
D: .
V: TRBV18

DNA: TGTGCCAGTAGTATAGTCCGACTAGCGGGAGGGAGCTCCTACAATGAGCAGTTCTTC
CDR3: CASSIVRLAGGSSYNEQFF
J: TRBJ2-1
size: once
D: TRBD2
V: TRBV19

DNA: TGTGCCAGCTCACCCCGACAGTCCCTTAACTATGGCTACACCTTC
CDR3: CASSPRQSLNYGYTF
J: TRBJ1-2
size: .
D: .
V: TRBV18

DNA: TGTGCCAGCAGTTGGTTGCGGGACGCTCAGCCCCAGCATTTT
CDR3: CASSWLRDAQPQHF
J: TRBJ1-5
size: .
D: .
V: TRBV28

DNA: TGTGCCACCAGCAGAGACATGTACCAAGAGACCCAGTACTTC
CDR3: CATSRDMYQETQYF
J: TRBJ2-5
size: .
D: .
V: TRBV15

DNA: TGCGCCAGCAGCTCATTGGGGGCTACCTCTGGAAACACCATATATTTT
CDR3: CASSSLGATSGNTIYF
J: TRBJ1-3
size: .
D: .
V: TRBV5-1

DNA: TGTGCCAGCTCACCACCGGGCCTTCAAGAGACCCAGTACTTC
CDR3: CASSPPGLQETQYF
J: TRBJ2-5
size: .
D: .
V: TRBV18

DNA: TGTGCCAGCAGTGGACAGGGGGCGGGTGGCTACACCTTC
CDR3: CASSGQGAGGYTF
J: TRBJ1-2
size: few
D: TRBD1
V: TRBV25-1

DNA: TGTGCCACTGATCCGGGACTAGCGGGAGGTCACAGCACAGATACGCAGTATTTT
CDR3: CATDPGLAGGHSTDTQYF
J: TRBJ2-3
size: .
D: TRBD2
V: TRBV19

DNA: TGTGCCAGCAGTAATGGAAGGGGGCTCGGCAATCAGCCCCAGCATTTT
CDR3: CASSNGRGLGNQPQHF
J: TRBJ1-5
size: few
D: TRBD1
V: TRBV25-1

DNA: TGTGCCAGCAGCGCCTTACAGGGAGTCGGGGAGCTGTTTTTT
CDR3: CASSALQGVGELFF
J: TRBJ2-2
size: .
D: .
V: TRBV9

DNA: TGCGCCAGCAGCCTTCGGGGGACAGCCGATGGCTACACCTTC
CDR3: CASSLRGTADGYTF
J: TRBJ1-2
size: .
D: TRBD1
V: TRBV5-1

DNA: TGCAGTGCCAGTACTATCGCTGAAGCTTTCTTT
CDR3: CSASTIAEAFF
J: TRBJ1-1
size: once
D: .
V: TRBV20-1

DNA: TGTGCCAGCAGAAACGGACAGGGGGTTTCCTACGAGCAGTACTTC
CDR3: CASRNGQGVSYEQYF
J: TRBJ2-7
size: .
D: TRBD1
V: TRBV6-5

DNA: TGTGCCAGCAGCTTAGGGAGGTCAACTAATGAAAAACTGTTTTTT
CDR3: CASSLGRSTNEKLFF
J: TRBJ1-4
size: once
D: .
V: TRBV7-9

DNA: TGTGCCAGTAGCGGGAAGGATATTAGCTCCTACGAGCAGTACTTC
CDR3: CASSGKDISSYEQYF
J: TRBJ2-7
size: .
D: .
V: TRBV19

DNA: TGCGCCAGCAGCCATGGACCGCTTAGCGGGGGAGGATACGAGCAGTACTTC
CDR3: CASSHGPLSGGGYEQYF
J: TRBJ2-7
size: .
D: TRBD2
V: TRBV4-1

DNA: TGTGCCAGCACCACTCAGGGCAACAATCAGCCCCAGCATTTT
CDR3: CASTTQGNNQPQHF
J: TRBJ1-5
size: .
D: .
V: TRBV2

DNA: TGTGCCAGCAGTCCCTTTTCGGGGGGAGTCCCCGGGGAGCTGTTTTTT
CDR3: CASSPFSGGVPGELFF
J: TRBJ2-2
size: once
D: TRBD2
V: TRBV25-1

DNA: TGCGCCAGCAGCCACCGACCCCAGGGGACAGGTGAGCAGTTCTTC
CDR3: CASSHRPQGTGEQFF
J: TRBJ2-1
size: .
D: TRBD1
V: TRBV4-1

DNA: TGTGCCAGCAGCGTAGATCACAGGGTAGACGAGCAGTACTTC
CDR3: CASSVDHRVDEQYF
J: TRBJ2-7
size: once
D: .
V: TRBV9

DNA: TGTGCCAGCAGCCAAGAACCCCCTAGCGTCGATACGCAGTATTTT
CDR3: CASSQEPPSVDTQYF
J: TRBJ2-3
size: .
D: .
V: TRBV4-2

DNA: TGTGCCGTAAGAGCTAATGAAAAACTGTTTTTT
CDR3: CAVRANEKLFF
J: TRBJ1-4
size: few
D: .
V: TRBV6-6

DNA: TGTGCCAGCAGTGACTCGACGGCTAGCGGGTCAGAGACCCAGTACTTC
CDR3: CASSDSTASGSETQYF
J: TRBJ2-5
size: .
D: TRBD2
V: TRBV6-4

DNA: TGTGCCAGTAACTACAGGGGTGTGAATCAGCCCCAGCATTTT
CDR3: CASNYRGVNQPQHF
J: TRBJ1-5
size: .
D: TRBD1
V: TRBV28

DNA: TGCGCCAGCAGCCAAGATGGAACAGCTGTCTACGAGCAGTACTTC
CDR3: CASSQDGTAVYEQYF
J: TRBJ2-7
size: once
D: .
V: TRBV4-3

DNA: TGTGCCAGCAGTTACTCGTGGGAGACGGGCGAGCAGTACTTC
CDR3: CASSYSWETGEQYF
J: TRBJ2-7
size: .
D: .
V: TRBV6-6

DNA: TGTGCCAGCAGTACCCACCGGGAGGAAGAGACCCAGTACTTC
CDR3: CASSTHREEETQYF
J: TRBJ2-5
size: .
D: TRBD2
V: TRBV28

DNA: TGTGCCAGCAGTGAGGCGGGGGCTAACAATGAGCAGTTCTTC
CDR3: CASSEAGANNEQFF
J: TRBJ2-1
size: .
D: .
V: TRBV2